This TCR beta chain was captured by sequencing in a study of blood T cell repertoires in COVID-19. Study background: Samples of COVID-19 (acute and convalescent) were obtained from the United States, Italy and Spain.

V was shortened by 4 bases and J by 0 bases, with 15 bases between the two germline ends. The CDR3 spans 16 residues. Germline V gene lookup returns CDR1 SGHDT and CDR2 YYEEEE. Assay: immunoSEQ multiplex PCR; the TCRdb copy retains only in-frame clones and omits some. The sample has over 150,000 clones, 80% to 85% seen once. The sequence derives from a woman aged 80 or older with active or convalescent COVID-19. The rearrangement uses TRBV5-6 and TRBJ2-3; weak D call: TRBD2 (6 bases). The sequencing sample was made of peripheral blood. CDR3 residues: CASSPIRRDSTDTQYF. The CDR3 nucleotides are TGTGCCAGCAGCCCAATTCGGAGGGATAGCACAGATACGCAGTATTTT.